This entry is about one T cell receptor beta chain. Assay used: immunoSEQ multiplex PCR; TCRdb lists only in-frame clones, some missing. The data contain 70,000 to 95,000 clones, under 95% of them singletons. The sample is drawn from a study of control samples from healthy donors and cancer patients. The material sequenced was PBMCs. The source is a middle-aged woman with lung cancer.

CDR3 coding DNA: TGTGCCAGCAGCGTAGGGCGGGGGGAATACGAGCAGTACTTC. It specifies CASSVGRGEYEQYF. The V and J genes are TRBV9 and TRBJ2-7, with 8 bases matching TRBD2. Trimming at V came to 0 bases and at J to 4 bases, leaving 3 bases not matched to a gene. The CDR3 covers 14 residues. The V gene's germline CDR1 is SGDLS and CDR2 YYNGEE.